This T cell receptor beta chain comes out of a study of blood T cell repertoires in COVID-19. Study at large: Samples came from the United States, Italy and Spain, spanning acute and convalescent COVID-19. From T cells, B-cell-depleted T cells, or PBMCs came the material, which was cDNA or gDNA.

The CDR3 totals 11 residues. Germline loops: CDR1 DFQATT, CDR2 SNEGSKA (reference sequence). Trimming removed 7 bases at V and 5 bases at J, with 11 bases between. As originally analysed: Quantification of nucleated cells was approximated via reference gene primer amplification. Only in-frame clones appear in the TCRdb table, and some are missing; sequencing was by immunoSEQ multiplex PCR. Clonal size and the V and J genes are those of that table, whereas D and trimming came from the DNA. This table has approximately 260,000 clones, roughly 80% appearing once. This TCR derives from a woman in her thirties or forties with active or convalescent COVID-19. The V gene is TRBV20-1, the J gene TRBJ2-5, with a tentative D call TRBD1 (5 bases). The sequenced sample consisted of peripheral blood. CDR3 coding DNA: TGCAGTGGCCAGGGTGGCGAGACCCAGTACTTC. Translation: CSGQGGETQYF.